Following are 28 T cell receptor beta chains from one sample sequenced in a study of cytomegalovirus exposure and HLA in healthy donors. With 60 Vbeta and 13 Jbeta primers, the PCR was carried out. Assay: immunoSEQ multiplex PCR; the TCRdb copy retains only in-frame clones and omits some. The sample lists some 130,000 clones, around 77% occurring once. The specimen was PBMCs. These receptors were taken from a man in his thirties or forties in good health.

The rearrangement joins TRBV9 to TRBJ2-1, with 9 bases aligning to TRBD1. The germline V gene encodes CDR1 SGDLS and CDR2 YYNGEE. The CDR3 is 14 amino acids. V dropped 2 bases and J dropped 6; count of bases not matched to a gene: 3. CDR3 region: CASSVLTGGNEQFF. The CDR3 region has the DNA TGTGCCAGCAGCGTCTTGACAGGGGGCAATGAGCAGTTCTTC.

To note about this clone: Other DNA sequences in the same sample also yield this CDR3. This chain uses TRBV5-1 with TRBJ2-7; 9 bases map to TRBD1. This CDR3 spans 14 amino acids. Per germline, CDR1 SGHRS and CDR2 YFSETQ. Trimming took 1 base from V and 3 from J; bases not matched to a gene: 2. The CDR3 bases are TGCGCCAGCAGCTTGTCGGGACAGGGCTACGAGCAGTACTTC. It codes for CASSLSGQGYEQYF.

V usage is TRBV5-4 and J usage is TRBJ2-5; the match to TRBD1 covers 8 bases. The germline V gene encodes CDR1 SGHNT and CDR2 YYREEE (reference sequence). The CDR3 length is 16 residues. Losses at the gene ends were 4 bases for V and 1 base for J; bases not matched to a gene: 9. CDR3 nucleotides: TGTGCCAGCAGCCGCAGCCCCGGGACAGGCCAAGAGACCCAGTACTTC. It codes for CASSRSPGTGQETQYF.

This clone has just one count. Germline is not matched at one junction end, which may reflect a read error. The chain joins TRBV7-9 to TRBJ2-4, with TRBD2 identical over 11 bases. The CDR3 loop spans 16 amino acids. CDR1 and CDR2 (germline): SEHNR, FQNEAQ (reference sequence). The CDR3 DNA reads as TGTTCCAGCAGCCCCCCGACTAGCGGGAAACAAAACATTCAGTACTTC. Protein: CSSSPPTSGKQNIQYF.

J is TRBJ2-1 and V is TRBV28, with TRBD2 matching 7 bases. CDR1 and CDR2 from the germline V gene are MDHEN and SYDVKM. With 6 bases clipped from V and 8 bases from J, the junction kept 10 bases outside the gene matches. There are 14 residues in the CDR3. CDR3: CASSPIRGRDEQFF. In DNA, the CDR3 is TGTGCCAGCAGCCCCATCCGGGGGAGGGATGAGCAGTTCTTC.

This clone has only one observation. The rearrangement joins TRBV7-9 to TRBJ2-7; 9 nucleotides align to TRBD2. Germline CDR1 and CDR2: SEHNR and FQNEAQ (reference sequence). There are 16 residues in the CDR3. J gave up 7 bases and V 5 bases, and 15 bases lay outside the gene matches. The CDR3 bases are TGTGCCAGCAGCCAATTAGCGGGAGCTCAACTAGGGGAGCAGTACTTC. It specifies CASSQLAGAQLGEQYF. The whole variable domain, filled in from reference TRBV7-9 and TRBJ2-7, reads DTGVSQNPRHKITKRGQNVTFRCDPISEHNRLYWYRQTLGQGPEFLTYFQNEAQLEKSRLLSDRFSAERPKGSFSTLEIQRTEQGDSAMYLCASSQLAGAQLGEQYFGPGTRLTVT.

The V gene is TRBV29-1, the J gene TRBJ1-1, with a tentative D call TRBD1 (6 bases). V was shortened by 0 bases and J by 5 bases, with 16 bases between the two germline ends. Germline V gives CDR1 SQVTM, CDR2 ANQGSEA. CDR3 length: 15 amino acids. This chain's CDR3 is CSVEDPQGLKTEAFF. In DNA form, the CDR3 reads TGCAGCGTTGAAGATCCACAGGGCCTTAAGACTGAAGCTTTCTTT. The whole variable domain, remainder taken from reference TRBV29-1 and TRBJ1-1, is SAVISQKPSRDICQRGTSLTIQCQVDSQVTMMFWYRQQPGQSLTLIATANQGSEATYESGFVIDKFPISRPNLTFSTLTVSNMSPEDSSIYLCSVEDPQGLKTEAFFGQGTRLTVV.

The rearrangement uses TRBV25-1 and TRBJ2-7; D possibly corresponds to TRBD2 (5 bases). The V gene lost 6 bases and the J gene lost 3 bases, with 9 bases spanning the gap. Germline CDR1 MGHDK, CDR2 SYGVNS. The CDR3 extends over 12 amino acids. The CDR3 loop reads CASRAEYYEQYF. In nucleotides, the CDR3 is TGTGCCAGCAGAGCGGAGTACTACGAGCAGTACTTC.

This rearrangement joins TRBV5-1 to TRBJ2-2, with 11 nucleotides matching TRBD1. The CDR3 has 16 amino acids. CDR1 and CDR2 from the germline V gene are SGHRS and YFSETQ. V trimming: 4 bases; J trimming: 5 bases; junction bases outside the gene matches: 7. The CDR3 spells CASSARDRGLTGELFF. Here the CDR3 DNA reads TGCGCCAGCAGCGCCCGGGACAGGGGGTTAACCGGGGAGCTGTTTTTT.

This clone was seen more than once but under ten times. The chain employs TRBV6-5 and TRBJ1-1; possibly TRBD1 for D (5 bases). V was pared by 8 bases and J by 7 bases, with 23 bases between. Germline assignment: CDR1 MNHEY and CDR2 SVGAGI. The CDR3 spans 15 residues. CDR3 in DNA: TGTGCCAGCCGAAAACGCCGGGCAGGGCGGAATGAAGCTTTCTTT. Encoded protein: CASRKRRAGRNEAFF.

This chain connects TRBV11-3 to TRBJ2-1, with TRBD1 as a possible D gene (5 bases). With 1 base removed from V and 4 bases from J, the gap between germline ends came to 14 bases. This CDR3 contains 16 residues. Germline CDR1 is SGHNT and CDR2 is YENEEA. The CDR3 coding sequence is TGTGCCAGCAGCTTAGGGGGCCCTCGATCATACAATGAGCAGTTCTTC. It encodes CASSLGGPRSYNEQFF. Variable domain in full (rest from reference TRBV11-3 and TRBJ2-1): EAGVVQSPRYKIIEKKQPVAFWCNPISGHNTLYWYLQNLGQGPELLIRYENEEAVDDSQLPKDRFSAERLKGVDSTLKIQPAELGDSAVYLCASSLGGPRSYNEQFFGPGTRLTVL.

This clone was recorded only once. The V and J genes are TRBV5-1 and TRBJ2-5; a possible D gene is TRBD2 (7 bases). Germline V gene lookup returns CDR1 SGHRS and CDR2 YFSETQ. The CDR3 is made up of 14 amino acids. Deletions cut 5 bases from V and 3 bases from J, with 14 bases between. CDR3 in amino acids: CASSRGGREETQYF. The CDR3 bases are TGCGCCAGCAGTCGCGGGGGCAGGGAAGAGACCCAGTACTTC.

The V and J genes are TRBV11-2 and TRBJ2-5, with 8 bases aligning to TRBD2. The CDR3 runs to 16 residues. Unmatched junction bases numbered 9, after V lost 5 bases and J lost 1 base. Germline CDR1 and CDR2: SGHAT and FQNNGV. CDR3 loop: CASSLGTRGGQETQYF. The CDR3 DNA reads TGTGCCAGCAGCCTGGGGACTAGGGGGGGCCAAGAGACCCAGTACTTC. Looking up the rest from reference TRBV11-2 and TRBJ2-5 gives the full variable domain: EAGVAQSPRYKIIEKRQSVAFWCNPISGHATLYWYQQILGQGPKLLIQFQNNGVVDDSQLPKDRFSAERLKGVDSTLKIQPAKLEDSAVYLCASSLGTRGGQETQYFGPGTRLLVL.

This clone was seen only once. This chain links TRBV29-1 with TRBJ2-3, with D possibly TRBD2 on 5 matching bases. V was shortened by 4 bases and J by 2 bases, with 10 bases between the two germline ends. Germline V gene sequence: CDR1 SQVTM, CDR2 ANQGSEA. The CDR3 totals 13 residues. The CDR3 protein is CSVVGIVTDTQYF. The DNA for the CDR3 is TGCAGCGTTGTCGGGATCGTCACAGATACGCAGTATTTT.

Written as DNA, the CDR3 is TGCGCCAGCAGCTTCATGGAGACCCAGTACTTC. This sequence encodes CASSFMETQYF. The chain links TRBV5-1 to TRBJ2-5; D is uncertain. Germline V gene lookup returns CDR1 SGHRS and CDR2 YFSETQ. The CDR3 spans 11 residues. V shed 2 bases and J shed 5 bases, with 4 bases lying between them. The full variable domain, in which reference TRBV5-1 and TRBJ2-5 provide the parts outside the CDR3, is KAGVTQTPRYLIKTRGQQVTLSCSPISGHRSVSWYQQTPGQGLQFLFEYFSETQRNKGNFPGRFSGRQFSNSRSEMNVSTLELGDSALYLCASSFMETQYFGPGTRLLVL.

The V and J genes are TRBV7-8 and TRBJ2-5; 7 bases match TRBD2. The DNA end is a closer match to TRBJ2-7, so the J assignment may be wrong. Per germline, CDR1 SGHVS and CDR2 FQNEAQ. The CDR3 is 17 amino acids. CDR3 in DNA: TGTGCCAGCAGCTTAGTAGGAGGTGGGAGGGTAAAGTACGAGCAGTACTTC. It encodes CASSLVGGGRVKYEQYF.

The rearrangement links TRBV6-6 to TRBJ2-3, with 8 bases aligning to TRBD2. The CDR3 sequence is 13 residues long. Per germline, CDR1 MNHNY and CDR2 SVGAGI (reference sequence). The ends lost 10 bases at V and 9 bases at J; junction bases unmatched: 12. In nucleotides, the CDR3 is TGTGCCACGCGCGGGACGGGAGGGGCGACGCAGTATTTT. Translating gives CATRGTGGATQYF.

The V and J genes are TRBV27 and TRBJ2-6; TRBD1 agrees at 9 bases. The CDR3 loop spans 16 amino acids. Germline loops: CDR1 MNHEY, CDR2 SMNVEV (reference sequence). V was pared by 5 bases and J by 1 base, with 3 bases of the junction left unmatched. CDR3 DNA sequence: TGTGCCAGCAGTGTACAGGGGGCGTCTGGGGCCAACGTCCTGACTTTC. This sequence encodes CASSVQGASGANVLTF.

The chain couples TRBV28 to TRBJ2-3; 10 nucleotides match TRBD2. After removal of 5 bases from V and 3 bases from J, the junction contained 11 bases not matched to a gene. The CDR3 consists of 17 residues. Germline loops: CDR1 MDHEN, CDR2 SYDVKM. CDR3 region: CASSPPPLAGATDTQYF. CDR3 bases: TGTGCCAGCAGTCCCCCGCCCCTAGCGGGAGCGACAGATACGCAGTATTTT. Complete variable domain (other parts from reference TRBV28 and TRBJ2-3): DVKVTQSSRYLVKRTGEKVFLECVQDMDHENMFWYRQDPGLGLRLIYFSYDVKMKEKGDIPEGYSVSREKKERFSLILESASTNQTSMYLCASSPPPLAGATDTQYFGPGTRLTVL.

V gene TRBV6-5 combines with J gene TRBJ2-7; 8 positions match TRBD1. The junction had 5 bases not matched to a gene; V was cut back by 3 bases and J by 4 bases. There are 14 residues in the CDR3. The V gene's germline CDR1 is MNHEY and CDR2 SVGAGI. CDR3: CASSYRDRLYEQYF. CDR3 bases: TGTGCCAGCAGTTATAGGGACAGGCTGTACGAGCAGTACTTC.

The chain joins TRBV7-6 to TRBJ2-5; D is perhaps TRBD2 (6 bases). Germline V gene lookup returns CDR1 SGHVS and CDR2 FNYEAQ. V was shortened by 5 bases and J by 1 base, with 17 bases between the two germline ends. The CDR3 covers 16 residues. The CDR3 region is CASSQGTVPSQETQYF. CDR3 DNA sequence: TGTGCCAGCAGCCAAGGGACTGTCCCCTCCCAAGAGACCCAGTACTTC.

This clone was seen a handful of times. This sequence joins TRBV6-6 and TRBJ2-1; a weak D match, TRBD1 (5 bases). V lost 0 bases to trimming and J lost 7 bases, with 7 bases between them. This CDR3 is built from 13 residues. The V gene's germline CDR1 is MNHNY and CDR2 SVGAGI (reference sequence). CDR3 region: CASSYSTVNEQFF. DNA of the CDR3: TGTGCCAGCAGTTACTCGACAGTAAATGAGCAGTTCTTC.

The chain recombines TRBV19 with TRBJ2-7; tentatively, D is TRBD1 (6 bases). Germline lookup yields CDR1 LNHDA and CDR2 SQIVND (reference sequence). The length of the CDR3 is 13 residues. Trimming left V 10 bases short and J 0 bases short, with 13 bases between. The CDR3 spells CATRRDNSYEQYF. Here the CDR3 DNA reads TGTGCCACCAGACGGGACAACTCCTACGAGCAGTACTTC. Complete variable domain (other parts from reference TRBV19 and TRBJ2-7): DGGITQSPKYLFRKEGQNVTLSCEQNLNHDAMYWYRQDPGQGLRLIYYSQIVNDFQKGDIAEGYSVSREKKESFPLTVTSAQKNPTAFYLCATRRDNSYEQYFGPGTRLTVT.

This clone was seen once. Other DNA sequences from this sample encode an identical CDR3 as well. The J gene is TRBJ2-5, the V gene TRBV9; 9 nucleotides agree with TRBD1. The trim removed 1 base at V and 5 bases at J, leaving 3 bases unmatched. Germline CDR1 SGDLS, CDR2 YYNGEE. The CDR3 is 14 amino acids. The CDR3 region has the DNA TGTGCCAGCAGCGTACTCACAGGGGGCGAGACCCAGTACTTC. Protein sequence: CASSVLTGGETQYF.

This clone has just one count. The V gene is TRBV4-3, the J gene TRBJ2-6, with 10 bases fitting TRBD1. Per the germline V gene, CDR1 is LGHNA and CDR2 is YSLEER. This CDR3 is built from 17 residues. Trimming removed 4 bases from V and 0 bases from J; junction bases left unmatched: 3. The CDR3 region is CASSPGDRGSGANVLTF. The CDR3, as DNA: TGCGCCAGCAGCCCGGGGGACAGGGGCTCTGGGGCCAACGTCCTGACTTTC.

The gene calls are TRBV28 and TRBJ2-7; 9 positions match TRBD2. J gave up 9 bases and V 6 bases, and 12 bases lay outside the gene matches. This CDR3 spans 14 amino acids. Germline CDR1 reads MDHEN; CDR2 reads SYDVKM. DNA of the CDR3: TGTGCCAGCAGGTTGGCTAGCGGGACCCCCTGGCAGTACTTC. Translated, it gives CASRLASGTPWQYF.

In this sample, this clone turned up a few times. The rearrangement uses TRBV6-5 and TRBJ1-2; 8 bases agree with TRBD1. The CDR3 is made up of 14 amino acids. Trimming removed 5 bases from V and 2 bases from J; junction bases left unmatched: 4. Germline V gene sequence: CDR1 MNHEY, CDR2 SVGAGI. The DNA for the CDR3 is TGTGCCAGCAGTGAAGGGGACAGGAACTATGGCTACACCTTC. It codes for CASSEGDRNYGYTF.

The genes are TRBV30 and TRBJ1-3; 9 nucleotides align to TRBD1. The CDR3 is 18 residues long. Germline V lookup: CDR1 GTSNPN, CDR2 SVGIG (reference sequence). The ends lost 8 bases at V and 0 bases at J; junction bases unmatched: 17. CDR3 region: CAAGHRGLNSFSGNTIYF. CDR3 bases: TGTGCCGCGGGACACAGGGGGCTTAACTCTTTCTCTGGAAACACCATATATTTT.